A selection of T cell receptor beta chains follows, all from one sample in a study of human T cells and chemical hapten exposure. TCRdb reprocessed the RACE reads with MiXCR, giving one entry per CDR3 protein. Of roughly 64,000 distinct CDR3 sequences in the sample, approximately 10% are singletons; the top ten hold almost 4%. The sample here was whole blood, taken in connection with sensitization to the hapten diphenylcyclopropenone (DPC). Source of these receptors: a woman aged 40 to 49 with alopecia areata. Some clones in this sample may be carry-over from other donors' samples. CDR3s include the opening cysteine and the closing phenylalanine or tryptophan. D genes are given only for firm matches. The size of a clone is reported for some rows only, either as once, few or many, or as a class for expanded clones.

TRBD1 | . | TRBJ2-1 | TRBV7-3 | CAGSLTGAGGEQFF | TGTGCCGGCAGCCTGACAGGGGCAGGCGGTGAGCAGTTCTTC
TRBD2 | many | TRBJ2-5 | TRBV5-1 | CASRIPSGIQETQYF | TGCGCCAGCAGAATTCCTAGCGGGATCCAAGAGACCCAGTACTTC
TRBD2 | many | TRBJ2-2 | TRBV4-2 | CASSRAGGTTGELFF | TGTGCCAGCAGCCGCGCGGGAGGGACCACCGGGGAGCTGTTTTTT
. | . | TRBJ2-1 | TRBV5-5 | CASSPPGQTNEQFF | TGTGCCAGCAGCCCCCCCGGACAAACCAATGAGCAGTTCTTC
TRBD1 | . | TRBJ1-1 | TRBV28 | CASSLHTGATEAFF | TGTGCCAGCAGTCTACATACAGGGGCCACTGAAGCTTTCTTT
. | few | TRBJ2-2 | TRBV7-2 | CASRSRPTTGELFF | TGTGCCAGCAGATCTAGACCTACCACCGGGGAGCTGTTTTTT
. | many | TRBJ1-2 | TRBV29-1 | CSVESSRGAYGYTF | TGCAGCGTTGAATCGAGTCGGGGGGCATATGGCTACACCTTC
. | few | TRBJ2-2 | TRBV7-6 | CASSPLLASNTGELFF | TGTGCCAGCAGCCCCTTACTGGCCTCGAACACCGGGGAGCTGTTTTTT
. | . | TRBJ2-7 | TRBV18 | CASSPRPFEQYF | TGTGCCAGCTCACCACGTCCCTTCGAGCAGTACTTC
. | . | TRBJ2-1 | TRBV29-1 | CSVEVIQGSEQFF | TGCAGCGTTGAAGTAATCCAGGGGAGTGAGCAGTTCTTC
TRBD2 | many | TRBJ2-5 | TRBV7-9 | CASSLDAGLAGEETQYF | TGTGCCAGCAGCTTGGATGCCGGACTAGCGGGGGAAGAGACCCAGTACTTC
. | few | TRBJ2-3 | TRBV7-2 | CASRSRGYTDTQYF | TGTGCCAGCCGCTCGAGGGGATACACAGATACGCAGTATTTT
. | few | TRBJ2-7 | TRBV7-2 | CASSLVGQRYEQYF | TGTGCCAGCAGCTTAGTGGGGCAACGCTACGAGCAGTACTTC
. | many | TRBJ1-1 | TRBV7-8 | CASSEDRNTEAFF | TGTGCCAGCAGCGAGGACAGAAACACTGAAGCTTTCTTT
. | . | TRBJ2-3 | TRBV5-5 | CASSPRFTGTSTDTQYF | TGTGCCAGCAGCCCACGTTTTACGGGGACTAGCACAGATACGCAGTATTTT
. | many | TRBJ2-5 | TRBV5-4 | CASSLPGGGMGETQYF | TGTGCCAGCAGCTTACCAGGAGGGGGAATGGGAGAGACCCAGTACTTC
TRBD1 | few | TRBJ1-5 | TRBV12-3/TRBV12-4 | CASSLGAGGHQPQHF | TGTGCCAGCAGTTTAGGGGCAGGGGGGCATCAGCCCCAGCATTTT
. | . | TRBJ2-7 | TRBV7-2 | CASSGDGAYEQYF | TGTGCCAGCAGCGGCGATGGTGCCTACGAGCAGTACTTC
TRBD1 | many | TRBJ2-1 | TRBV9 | CASSGGIGQGIEEQFF | TGTGCCAGCAGCGGTGGTATTGGACAGGGTATCGAGGAGCAGTTCTTC
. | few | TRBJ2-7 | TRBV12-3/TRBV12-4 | CASSLQGLEQYF | TGTGCCAGCAGCTTACAGGGACTCGAGCAGTACTTC
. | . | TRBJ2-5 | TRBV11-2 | CASSPRTVDQETQYF | TGTGCCAGCAGCCCTCGGACAGTAGACCAAGAGACCCAGTACTTC
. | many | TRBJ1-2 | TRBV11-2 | CASSPWTAANYGYTF | TGTGCCAGCAGCCCTTGGACAGCAGCTAACTATGGCTACACCTTC
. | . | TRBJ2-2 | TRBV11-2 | CASSLDMTGTGELFF | TGTGCCAGCAGCTTAGATATGACGGGGACCGGGGAGCTGTTTTTT
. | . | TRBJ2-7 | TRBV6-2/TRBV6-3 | CASSILLYEQYF | TGTGCCAGCAGCATACTCCTCTACGAGCAGTACTTC
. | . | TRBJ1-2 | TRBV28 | CVTGQVGYTF | TGTGTCACGGGGCAGGTGGGCTACACCTTC
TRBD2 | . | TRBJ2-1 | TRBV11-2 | CASSSLRTSGSSYNEQFF | TGTGCCAGCAGCTCGCTAAGGACTAGCGGGAGTTCCTACAATGAGCAGTTCTTC
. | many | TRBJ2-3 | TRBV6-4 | CASSDGIHSTIGGQYF | TGTGCCAGCAGTGACGGTATACATTCGACTATCGGGGGGCAGTATTTT
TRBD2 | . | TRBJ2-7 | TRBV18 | CASSPPLAGAPYEQYF | TGTGCCAGCTCACCACCCCTAGCGGGAGCTCCCTACGAGCAGTACTTC